These 21 T cell receptor beta chains share one sample of origin, sequenced in a study of T cell repertoires in cytomegalovirus infection (dated by TCRdb to between 2018 and 2021). What the treatment or condition label conveys for this sample: in vitro stimulation with specific CMV peptide epitopes to enrich CMV-specific T cells. Sequencing was performed on an Illumina HiSeq 1500. The public reads were reanalyzed by TCRdb: fastp trimming at Q25, MiXCR alignment, in-frame beta chains only. Duplicate CDR3 protein sequences are folded into a single record with the most common DNA and genes. The sample table shows roughly 990,000 distinct CDR3 sequences, and approximately 31% are seen once. The ten largest clonotypes hold under 15% of the sample. Their antigens are not known. The sample was cultured CD8+ T cells from PBMCs, taken from culture after CMV antigen stimulation. These receptors were collected from a human donor in good health (CMV status not recorded). Some clones in this sample may be carry-over from other donors' samples.

The V and J genes are TRBV5-1 and TRBJ1-2, with a weak D call TRBD1 (5 bases). CDR1 SGHRS and CDR2 YFSETQ come from the germline V gene. The CDR3 sequence is 15 residues long. Between the trimmed V and J ends, which lost 0 bases and 6 bases, there was a span of 15 bases. CDR3 nucleotide sequence: TGCGCCAGCAGCTTGGGAGGCAGGGCTGGAGATGGCTACACCTTC. Protein sequence: CASSLGGRAGDGYTF. The whole variable domain, remainder taken from reference TRBV5-1 and TRBJ1-2, is KAGVTQTPRYLIKTRGQQVTLSCSPISGHRSVSWYQQTPGQGLQFLFEYFSETQRNKGNFPGRFSGRQFSNSRSEMNVSTLELGDSALYLCASSLGGRAGDGYTFGSGTRLTVV.

In the case of this clonotype: The junction does not match germline at one end; this may be a read error. The CDR3 loop reads CAGSSERYIANYGYTF. The CDR3 nucleotides read TGTGCCGGCAGTTCCGAGAGATACATAGCTAACTATGGCTACACCTTC. The V gene is TRBV7-6, the J gene TRBJ1-2; no clear D. Germline-derived CDR1 and CDR2 are SGHVS and FNYEAQ. This CDR3 has 16 residues.

This clonotype was seen a few times. V gene TRBV5-4 combines with J gene TRBJ2-7, with unresolved D. This CDR3 has 16 amino acids. V dropped 6 bases and J dropped 5 bases, with 24 bases sitting between them. CDR1 and CDR2 (germline): SGHNT, YYREEE (reference sequence). CDR3 protein: CASTFISGRRRNEQYF. CDR3 bases: TGTGCCAGCACCTTCATTTCAGGACGGCGAAGGAACGAGCAGTACTTC.

The chain carries TRBV6-2 or TRBV6-3 and TRBJ1-6; no reliable D call. The germline V gene has CDR1 MNHEY and CDR2 SVGEGT. This CDR3 comprises 17 residues. V lost 5 bases, J lost 4 bases, and 18 bases lay in between. The DNA for the CDR3 is TGTGCCAGCAGTAACGACCCCCAAGAAGGTTATAATTCACCCCTCCACTTT. Its translation is CASSNDPQEGYNSPLHF.

The chain has TRBV6-1 and TRBJ2-5; D may be TRBD2 (5 bases). This CDR3 has 16 residues. The ends were cut back, 6 bases at V and 1 base at J, with 18 bases in the middle. The germline V gene has CDR1 MNHNS and CDR2 SASEGT. The CDR3 nucleotides are TGTGCCAGCAGAGAGGGTGGAGCCCCAATCCAAGAGACCCAGTACTTC. Amino acids: CASREGGAPIQETQYF.

This chain joins TRBV6-5 and TRBJ2-1; 10 bases fit TRBD2. The V and J ends lost 2 bases and 2 bases, in that order; junction bases with no gene match: 9. The length of the CDR3 is 18 residues. CDR1 and CDR2 from the germline V gene are MNHEY and SVGAGI. The DNA for the CDR3 is TGTGCCAGCAGTTACCTCCTCTCTAGCGGGGGAGCCTACAATGAGCAGTTCTTC. Residues: CASSYLLSSGGAYNEQFF.

The chain joins TRBV29-1 to TRBJ2-6; no clear D. V dropped 4 bases and J dropped 0 bases, with 1 base sitting between them. Germline CDR1 reads SQVTM; CDR2 reads ANQGSEA. CDR3 size: 12 residues. The CDR3 here is CSVASGANVLTF. CDR3 in DNA: TGCAGCGTTGCCTCTGGGGCCAACGTCCTGACTTTC.

Many counts were recorded for this clonotype. The V call is TRBV6-1, the J call TRBJ1-5, with 10 bases lining up with TRBD1. Unmatched junction bases numbered 1, after V lost 4 bases and J lost 1 base. Germline V gene lookup returns CDR1 MNHNS and CDR2 SASEGT. The CDR3 sequence is 15 residues long. CDR3 residues: CASSADRGSNQPQHF. The CDR3 region has the DNA TGTGCCAGCAGTGCGGACAGGGGGAGCAATCAGCCCCAGCATTTT.

This chain connects TRBV3-1 to TRBJ1-5; tentative D call: TRBD1 (5 bases). The CDR3 totals 19 residues. Trimming removed 1 base from V and 0 bases from J, with 19 bases in between. The germline CDR1 and CDR2 sequences are LGHDT and YNNKEL (reference sequence). The CDR3 loop reads CASSQVPPGRTVSNQPQHF. In nucleotides, the CDR3 is TGTGCCAGCAGCCAAGTCCCCCCGGGACGGACGGTTAGCAATCAGCCCCAGCATTTT.

This rearrangement joins TRBV28 to TRBJ1-2; 11 bases are a match to TRBD1. The V and J ends lost 5 bases and 4 bases, in that order; junction bases with no gene match: 12. From germline, CDR1 is MDHEN and CDR2 SYDVKM. CDR3 length: 17 amino acids. CDR3 DNA: TGTGCCAGCAGTACCCGGGACAGGGGGTATTCCCTCTATGGCTACACCTTC. As protein: CASSTRDRGYSLYGYTF.

V and J are TRBV27 and TRBJ1-1; D is uncertain. The ends were cut back, 0 bases at V and 4 bases at J, with 21 bases in the middle. The CDR3 runs 18 residues. CDR1 is MNHEY and CDR2 is SMNVEV in the germline V gene (reference sequence). CDR3 residues: CASSLSSSYRALGTEAFF. In nucleotides, the CDR3 is TGTGCCAGCAGTTTATCCTCCTCCTACCGGGCACTGGGCACTGAAGCTTTCTTT.

This clonotype was picked up many times. The chain joins TRBV7-8 to TRBJ2-1; D not certain. Trimming stripped 4 bases from V and 0 bases from J, with 13 bases between. Germline V gene data show CDR1 as SGHVS and CDR2 as FQNEAQ. The CDR3 covers 16 residues. The CDR3 is CASSSRRGASYNEQFF. The CDR3 DNA reads TGTGCCAGCAGCTCTAGACGCGGCGCCTCCTACAATGAGCAGTTCTTC.

This clonotype was seen ten or more times. The V and J genes are TRBV7-2 and TRBJ2-7; TRBD2 aligns across 7 bases. CDR1 and CDR2 (germline): SGHTA, FQGNSA. The V and J ends lost 1 base and 1 base, in that order; junction bases with no gene match: 4. The length of the CDR3 is 15 residues. Here the CDR3 reads CASSLELAPSYEQYV. The CDR3 DNA is TGTGCCAGCAGCTTAGAACTAGCGCCTTCCTACGAGCAGTACGTC.

The chain carries TRBV12-3 or TRBV12-4 and TRBJ1-2; 12 bases agree with TRBD1. The CDR3 extends over 15 amino acids. V shed 7 bases, J shed 8 bases, and the junction held 11 bases outside the gene matches. CDR3 amino acids: CASTLRGQGARGYTF. The CDR3, as DNA: TGTGCCAGCACCCTTCGGGGACAGGGGGCCCGCGGCTACACCTTC.

This chain joins TRBV28 and TRBJ2-1; D may match TRBD1 or TRBD2 (5 bases each). V was clipped by 5 bases and J by 7 bases, with 18 bases between them. Germline assignment: CDR1 MDHEN and CDR2 SYDVKM. The length of the CDR3 is 15 residues. CDR3 sequence reads: CASSPPGDGGNEQFF. As DNA, the CDR3 is TGTGCCAGCAGTCCCCCTGGGGATGGGGGTAATGAGCAGTTCTTC.

This clonotype was seen a few times. The chain uses TRBV6-1 and TRBJ1-1, with D maybe TRBD1 (6 bases). V lost 2 bases and J lost 6, with 13 bases in between. This CDR3 spans 14 amino acids. Germline lookup yields CDR1 MNHNS and CDR2 SASEGT. CDR3 loop: CASSERVGGPEAFF. The CDR3 bases are TGTGCCAGCAGTGAAAGGGTAGGGGGACCTGAAGCTTTCTTT.

The chain joins TRBV29-1 to TRBJ1-1; TRBD1 agrees at 8 bases. Per germline, CDR1 SQVTM and CDR2 ANQGSEA. This CDR3 comprises 17 residues. J was trimmed by 1 base and V by 0 bases; bases with no gene match: 10. The CDR3 DNA reads as TGCAGCGTTGAAGATCAGGCCAGGGGGCGCGGGAACACTGAAGCTTTCTTT. Amino acid sequence: CSVEDQARGRGNTEAFF.

This clonotype was counted a few times. The chain is built from TRBV20-1 and TRBJ2-7; D may be TRBD1 (5 bases). Germline-derived CDR1 and CDR2 are DFQATT and SNEGSKA (reference sequence). Trimming took off 6 bases at V and 0 bases at J, with 12 bases between the two ends. CDR3 size: 13 residues. In nucleotides, the CDR3 is TGCAGTGCCAGGACACGAAACTCCTACGAGCAGTACTTC. The encoded protein is CSARTRNSYEQYF.

The rearrangement uses TRBV6-5 and TRBJ2-1; 8 nucleotides align to TRBD1. There are 16 residues in the CDR3. Germline V gives CDR1 MNHEY, CDR2 SVGAGI. The J segment lost 5 bases and the V segment lost 0 bases, leaving 6 bases of the junction unmatched. CDR3 in DNA: TGTGCCAGCAGTTACTCGATTGAGACAGGGGACAATGAGCAGTTCTTC. Its protein is CASSYSIETGDNEQFF.

V is TRBV27 and J is TRBJ2-2, with D perhaps TRBD1 or TRBD2 (6 bases each). CDR3 length: 20 residues. Germline V lookup: CDR1 MNHEY, CDR2 SMNVEV (reference sequence). V lost 0 bases and J 1 base, leaving 21 bases between the germline ends. In DNA form, the CDR3 reads TGTGCCAGCAGTTTATCATGGGGGGCGCCTGCAATAAGGAACACCGGGGAGCTGTTTTTT. Translating gives CASSLSWGAPAIRNTGELFF.

As regards this clonotype: Since a much larger clone is just one base distant, this may be a read error. The rearrangement links TRBV12-3 or TRBV12-4 to TRBJ2-1; unclear D gene. Trimming removed 6 bases from V and 7 bases from J, with 16 bases in between. CDR3 length equals 14 residues. The chain's CDR3 is CASSPESVGNEQFF. The CDR3 nucleotides read TGTGCCAGCAGCCCGGAGTCAGTTGGGAATGAGCAGTTCTTC.